A single T cell receptor (beta chain) is shown here with its context. This specimen comes from a study of cytomegalovirus exposure and HLA in healthy donors. Clones were sequenced by immunoSEQ multiplex PCR, and TCRdb holds only the in-frame ones, with some missing. Seen here are some 110,000 clones, around 89% observed once, and the top ten hold more than 1.5%. Germline loops: CDR1 MNHNY, CDR2 SVGAGI (reference sequence). There are 13 residues in the CDR3. With V trimmed by 6 bases and J by 5 bases, 6 bases remained unmatched. The validation cohort, a group of over a hundred subjects, included the donors and was separate from the roughly 720-subject first cohort.

The clonotype comes from a man between 18 and 35 years old in good health and CMV-seronegative. The chain uses TRBV6-6 and TRBJ2-7; 8 nucleotides line up with TRBD1. Material for sequencing was PBMCs. The CDR3 loop reads CASSQGQVHEQYF. The DNA for the CDR3 is TGTGCCAGCAGCCAGGGACAGGTCCACGAGCAGTACTTC.